This T cell receptor beta chain was obtained from a study of blood T cell repertoires in COVID-19. Study background: Sites in the United States, Italy and Spain provided acute and convalescent COVID-19 samples.

Adults between about 18 and 95 years of age took part from under 30 US areas. Per the authors' pipeline: Amplification from reference gene primers served as the basis for estimated nucleated cell counts. Sequencing used immunoSEQ multiplex PCR; TCRdb keeps in-frame clones, though not all of them. V and J calls and clone size come straight from that table; D and trimming were deduced from the DNA. The sample contains about 180,000 clones, roughly 85% of which appear only once. CDR3 size: 14 residues. V was clipped by 6 bases and J by 2 bases; unmatched bases: 7. Germline CDR1 MDHEN, CDR2 SYDVKM. The sequence was obtained from a man in his forties or fifties who had recovered from COVID-19. Material: PBMCs or T cells enriched from blood (not recorded which). This rearrangement joins TRBV28 to TRBJ2-7; TRBD1 matches at 7 bases. CDR3 nucleotide sequence: TGTGCCAGCAGGGACCTCAGGGGGACCTACGAGCAGTACTTC. It yields the protein CASRDLRGTYEQYF.